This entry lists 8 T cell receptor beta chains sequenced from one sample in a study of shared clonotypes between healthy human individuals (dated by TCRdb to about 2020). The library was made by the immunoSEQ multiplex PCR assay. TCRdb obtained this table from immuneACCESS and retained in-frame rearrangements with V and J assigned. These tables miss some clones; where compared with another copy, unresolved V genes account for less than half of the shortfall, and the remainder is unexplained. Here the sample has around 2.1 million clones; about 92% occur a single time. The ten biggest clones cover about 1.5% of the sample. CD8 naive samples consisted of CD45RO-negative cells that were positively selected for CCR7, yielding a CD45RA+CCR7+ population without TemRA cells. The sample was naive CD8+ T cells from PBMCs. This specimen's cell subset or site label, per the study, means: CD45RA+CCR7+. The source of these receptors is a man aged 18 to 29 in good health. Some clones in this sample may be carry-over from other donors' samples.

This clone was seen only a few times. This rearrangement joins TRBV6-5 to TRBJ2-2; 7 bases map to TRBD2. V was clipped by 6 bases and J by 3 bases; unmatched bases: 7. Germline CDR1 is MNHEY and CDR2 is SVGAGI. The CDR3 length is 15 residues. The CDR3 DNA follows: TGTGCCAGCAGGGCCGGGACTACCCACACCGGGGAGCTGTTTTTT. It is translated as CASRAGTTHTGELFF.

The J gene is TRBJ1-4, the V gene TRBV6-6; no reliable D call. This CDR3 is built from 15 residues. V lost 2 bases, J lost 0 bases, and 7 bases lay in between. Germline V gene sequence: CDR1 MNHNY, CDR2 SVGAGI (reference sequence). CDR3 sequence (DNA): TGTGCCAGCAGTTACAGCGTTGCAACTAATGAAAAACTGTTTTTT. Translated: CASSYSVATNEKLFF.

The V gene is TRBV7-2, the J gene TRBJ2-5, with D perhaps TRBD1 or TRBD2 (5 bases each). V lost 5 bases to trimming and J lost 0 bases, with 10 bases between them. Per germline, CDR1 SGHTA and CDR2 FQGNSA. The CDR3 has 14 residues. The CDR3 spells CASSSGTYQETQYF. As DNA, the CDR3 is TGTGCCAGCAGCAGTGGGACCTACCAAGAGACCCAGTACTTC.

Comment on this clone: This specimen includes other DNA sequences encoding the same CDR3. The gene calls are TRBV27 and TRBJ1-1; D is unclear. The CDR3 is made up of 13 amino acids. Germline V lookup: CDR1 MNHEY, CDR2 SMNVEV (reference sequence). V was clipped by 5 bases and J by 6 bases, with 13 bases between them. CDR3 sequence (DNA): TGTGCCAGCAGTCTGGGCCCAGGCGCTGAAGCTTTCTTT. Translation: CASSLGPGAEAFF.

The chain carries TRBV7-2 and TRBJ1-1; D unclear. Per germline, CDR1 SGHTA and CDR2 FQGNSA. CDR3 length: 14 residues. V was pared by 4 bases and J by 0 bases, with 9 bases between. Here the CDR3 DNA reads TGTGCCAGCAGCTCAAGCTTCATGAACACTGAAGCTTTCTTT. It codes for CASSSSFMNTEAFF.

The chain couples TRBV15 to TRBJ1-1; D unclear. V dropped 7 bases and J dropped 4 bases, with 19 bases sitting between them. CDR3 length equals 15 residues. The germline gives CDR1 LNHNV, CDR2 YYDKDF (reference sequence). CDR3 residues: CATNYGKGYSTEAFF. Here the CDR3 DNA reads TGTGCCACCAACTACGGGAAGGGATATAGCACTGAAGCTTTCTTT.

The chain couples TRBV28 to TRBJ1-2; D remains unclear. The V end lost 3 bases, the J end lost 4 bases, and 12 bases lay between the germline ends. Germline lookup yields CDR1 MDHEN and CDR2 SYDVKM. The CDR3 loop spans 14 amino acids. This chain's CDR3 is CASSFDDWGYGYTF. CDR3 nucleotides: TGTGCCAGCAGTTTTGATGATTGGGGCTATGGCTACACCTTC.

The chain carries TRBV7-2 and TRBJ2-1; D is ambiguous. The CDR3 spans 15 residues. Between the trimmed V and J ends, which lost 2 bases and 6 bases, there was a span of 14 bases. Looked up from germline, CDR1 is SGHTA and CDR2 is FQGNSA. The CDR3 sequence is CASSLWALSGNEQFF. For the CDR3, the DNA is TGTGCCAGCAGCTTATGGGCACTTTCCGGCAATGAGCAGTTCTTC.